Listed below are T cell receptor beta chains from one sample, sequenced in a study of post-analysis software for immune sequencing data. TCRdb reprocessed the PCR reads with MiXCR, giving one entry per CDR3 protein. Of 750,000 to 950,000 distinct CDR3 sequences in the sample, 40% to 55% are singletons; the top ten hold 4.9%. The sequenced sample was blood. The receptors stem from a girl aged 10 to 17 with multiple sclerosis. The CDR3 runs from the conserved cysteine through the conserved F or W. The D gene is left open where the match is weak. The size field is filled for only some rows; it gives once, few, many or a size class.

CDR3nt,CDR3aa,abundance,d_gene,j_gene,v_gene
TGCAGTGCTAGAGATTCCCGACAGGGACGGCCCTTAGAAGGCTACACCTTC,CSARDSRQGRPLEGYTF,NA,TRBD1,TRBJ1-2,TRBV20-1
TGTGCCAGCAGTTACGGGACTAGCGGGATTTCCTACGAGCAGTACTTC,CASSYGTSGISYEQYF,NA,TRBD2,TRBJ2-7,TRBV7-2
TGTGCCAGCAGCCAAGCGGTGGAAGATTCACCCCTCCACTTT,CASSQAVEDSPLHF,few,NA,TRBJ1-6,TRBV3-1
TGCGCCAGCAGCCATCCTGCCAATGAGCAGTTCTTC,CASSHPANEQFF,NA,NA,TRBJ2-1,TRBV5-1
TGTGCCAGCAGTGTACAGCGGGCCCGCGAAGAGACCCAGTACTTC,CASSVQRAREETQYF,NA,NA,TRBJ2-5,TRBV2
TGTGCCAGCAGCTTACTGGGTACGAGCTCCTACAATGAGCAGTTCTTC,CASSLLGTSSYNEQFF,NA,NA,TRBJ2-1,TRBV7-3
TGCGCCAGCAGCCAAGAGGGATATATCTATGGCTACACCTTC,CASSQEGYIYGYTF,NA,NA,TRBJ1-2,TRBV4-1
TGTGCCAGCAGTTTTGCCCTCCGGGAGCAGTTCTTC,CASSFALREQFF,few,NA,TRBJ2-1,TRBV6-2/TRBV6-3
TGTGCCTGGACGGGCAGGGGCACAGATACGCAGTATTTT,CAWTGRGTDTQYF,few,NA,TRBJ2-3,TRBV30
TGTGCCAGCAGCGCGGACAGGAGAAATGAAAAACTGTTTTTT,CASSADRRNEKLFF,NA,TRBD1,TRBJ1-4,TRBV7-2
TGTGCCAGCAGCACCCGGCAGGACTTGCGGGAGACCCAGTACTTC,CASSTRQDLRETQYF,NA,NA,TRBJ2-5,TRBV28
TGCAGTGCTAGAGTGCGGGGGTCCGGCACAGATACGCAGTATTTT,CSARVRGSGTDTQYF,NA,TRBD2,TRBJ2-3,TRBV20-1
TGCAGCGTCGTGACTAGCGCAGCAGATACGCAGTATTTT,CSVVTSAADTQYF,NA,TRBD2,TRBJ2-3,TRBV29-1
TGTGCCAGCAGCCCGCGAAATCAAGGCTACGAGCAGTACTTC,CASSPRNQGYEQYF,NA,NA,TRBJ2-7,TRBV13
TGTGCCAGCAGCTCCGGGACAGGAAGTCAGCCCCAGCATTTT,CASSSGTGSQPQHF,NA,TRBD1,TRBJ1-5,TRBV28
TGTGCCAGCAGTGTCGAGCTCCCGGGGCAGTATTTT,CASSVELPGQYF,NA,NA,TRBJ2-3,TRBV2
TGTGCCAGCAGCCTCACTAGCGGGAGCCTCGATGAGCAGTTCTTC,CASSLTSGSLDEQFF,few,TRBD2,TRBJ2-1,TRBV7-9
TGTGCCAGCAGTTACTCGTCACAGCGGCCTTGGGAGCAGTACTTC,CASSYSSQRPWEQYF,few,NA,TRBJ2-7,TRBV6-7
TGCGCCAGCAGCTCCTCCCTTAGGGTAGAGTACAATGAGCAGTTCTTC,CASSSSLRVEYNEQFF,few,NA,TRBJ2-1,TRBV5-1
TGTGCCAGCAGCCAAGGATACGAGACCCAGTACTTC,CASSQGYETQYF,NA,NA,TRBJ2-5,TRBV3-1
TGTGCCAGCAGCTTTCCGGGACATAACTACGAGCAGTACTTC,CASSFPGHNYEQYF,NA,NA,TRBJ2-7,TRBV7-2
TGTGCCAGCAGGACCCTAGCCAAAAACATTCAGTACTTC,CASRTLAKNIQYF,NA,NA,TRBJ2-4,TRBV2
TGCAGCGTTGAACTGACAGCTAGCACAGATACGCAGTATTTT,CSVELTASTDTQYF,NA,NA,TRBJ2-3,TRBV29-1
TGTGCCAGCAGTTACCTCGGACAACGAACCCTCACAGAGACCCAGTACTTC,CASSYLGQRTLTETQYF,few,NA,TRBJ2-5,TRBV6-6
TGTGCCAGCCGAGGGGTTTACAATGAGCAGTTCTTC,CASRGVYNEQFF,few,NA,TRBJ2-1,TRBV12-3/TRBV12-4
TGTGCCAGCAGTTATGGCCTACTAGCGGGAGGCCCAGATACGCAGTATTTT,CASSYGLLAGGPDTQYF,once,TRBD2,TRBJ2-3,TRBV27
TGTGCCAGCAGCTTAAAAAGGGGAGGTGAAAAACTGTTTTTT,CASSLKRGGEKLFF,NA,NA,TRBJ1-4,TRBV7-9
TGTGCCACCAGCAGAGACTCCAGAGTCTATGAGCAGTTCTTC,CATSRDSRVYEQFF,NA,NA,TRBJ2-1,TRBV15
TGCAGTGCTCTTATAAGGACGGAGAATGAGCAGTTCTTC,CSALIRTENEQFF,NA,NA,TRBJ2-1,TRBV20-1
TGTGCCAGCAGCATGAGGACTAGCGGGAGCACCTACGAGCAGTACTTC,CASSMRTSGSTYEQYF,few,TRBD2,TRBJ2-7,TRBV7-2
TGTGCCAGCACCGCCGGGACAGGGTTAAATGGCTACACCTTC,CASTAGTGLNGYTF,NA,TRBD1,TRBJ1-2,TRBV28
TGCAGCGTTGTAAAGGGAAGCACTGAAGCTTTCTTT,CSVVKGSTEAFF,NA,NA,TRBJ1-1,TRBV29-1
TGTGCCAGCAGCTTCCGCCGGGACTCCTACGAGCAGTACTTC,CASSFRRDSYEQYF,many,NA,TRBJ2-7,TRBV7-6
TGTGCCAGCAGTTTGGCTAGCGGGAGGGGTGAGAAGTCCTACGAGCAGTACTTC,CASSLASGRGEKSYEQYF,few,TRBD2,TRBJ2-7,TRBV12-3/TRBV12-4
TGTGCCAGCAGTTATTCGCCTAGCGGGAAAGATACGCAGTATTTT,CASSYSPSGKDTQYF,NA,TRBD2,TRBJ2-3,TRBV6-9
TGTGCCAGCAGTGCCATCCTTCAGCCCCAGCATTTT,CASSAILQPQHF,NA,NA,TRBJ1-5,TRBV28
TGTGCCAGCAGCCCGTCGGGGGCCAGCAATCAGCCCCAGCATTTT,CASSPSGASNQPQHF,few,NA,TRBJ1-5,TRBV12-3/TRBV12-4
TGTGCCAGCAGTGAACAGACAGATACGCAGTATTTT,CASSEQTDTQYF,NA,NA,TRBJ2-3,TRBV6-1
TGTGCCAGCAGCCAGCCCCTAGGTTACGAGACCCAGTACTTC,CASSQPLGYETQYF,NA,NA,TRBJ2-5,TRBV11-2
TGCGCCAGCAGCCTCCGGGAGTTGGGAGAGACCCAGTACTTC,CASSLRELGETQYF,few,NA,TRBJ2-5,TRBV4-1
TGCGCCAGCAGCACGGGACTAGCGGGTGCCTACGAGCAGTACTTC,CASSTGLAGAYEQYF,few,TRBD2,TRBJ2-7,TRBV5-1
TGCGCCAGCAGCCAAGGACAAGAAGAGACCCAGTACTTC,CASSQGQEETQYF,NA,NA,TRBJ2-5,TRBV4-1
TGTGCCAGCACGGAGAGGGGGTATAATTCACCCCTCCACTTT,CASTERGYNSPLHF,NA,NA,TRBJ1-6,TRBV28
TGCAGTGCCGCCACCCTAGTCCTTTCCCCTAGCACAGATACGCAGTATTTT,CSAATLVLSPSTDTQYF,NA,NA,TRBJ2-3,TRBV20-1
TGTGCCACCAGCAGGCCTCAGGACCTAAAAGAGACCCAGTACTTC,CATSRPQDLKETQYF,few,NA,TRBJ2-5,TRBV15
TGTGCCAGCAGGCTGTACAGGAGCCGCACAGATACGCAGTATTTT,CASRLYRSRTDTQYF,few,NA,TRBJ2-3,TRBV3-1
TGTGCCAGCAGCTTAGCGGCTCGTACTAGCGGGACTTTTATGGCTGAGACCCAGTTCTTC,CASSLAARTSGTFMAETQFF,once,TRBD2,TRBJ2-1,TRBV7-2
TGTGCCAGTAGGAACACTGAAGCTTTCTTT,CASRNTEAFF,NA,NA,TRBJ1-1,TRBV12-3/TRBV12-4
TGCAGTGCTAGATCGGGCGGCCCTTCCTACGAGCAGTACTTC,CSARSGGPSYEQYF,few,NA,TRBJ2-7,TRBV20-1
TGCAGTGCTAGCCCCCGTGGGGAACCCGTCAATCAGCCCCAGCATTTT,CSASPRGEPVNQPQHF,NA,NA,TRBJ1-5,TRBV20-1
TGTGCCAGCATTCTATCGGGTATAGGGCCAGATACGCAGTATTTT,CASILSGIGPDTQYF,few,NA,TRBJ2-3,TRBV6-6